The 10 T cell receptor beta chains listed next were all sequenced from one sample in a study of beta chain features in type 1 diabetes. Findings and caveats of the study: Moderately but significantly shorter TCRB CDR3s were found in Type 1 diabetes patients in all four CD4+ subsets.

Expressed TCRB transcripts were sequenced, since all the RNA that had been isolated was reverse transcribed. Sequenced by immunoSEQ multiplex PCR; TCRdb stores in-frame clones only, minus some. The sample records 25,000 to 30,000 clones, less than 70% being singletons. Their antigen targets remain unknown. Sample: Tregs from blood. These receptors all stem from a woman under 30 with type 1 diabetes.

The rearrangement joins TRBV5-1 to TRBJ1-1; D gene unclear. Trimming stripped 4 bases from V and 11 bases from J, with 18 bases between. The CDR3 loop spans 13 amino acids. Germline V gene data show CDR1 as SGHRS and CDR2 as YFSETQ. CDR3 in amino acids: CASSPGGEPGAFF. CDR3 DNA sequence: TGCGCCAGCAGCCCCGGAGGTGAGCCCGGGGCTTTCTTT.

In regard to this clone: Its ends do not fully match the called genes, so a read error is possible. This rearrangement joins TRBV30 to TRBJ2-3, with D perhaps being TRBD1 or TRBD2 (5 bases each). Germline assignment: CDR1 GTSNPN and CDR2 SVGIG (reference sequence). The CDR3 covers 15 residues. Here the CDR3 reads CVWSEGYGSTDTQYF. Written as DNA, the CDR3 is TGTGTCTGGAGTGAGGGGTACGGCTCCACAGATACGCAGTATTTT.

The chain employs TRBV29-1 and TRBJ2-1; D is unclear. Deletions cut 7 bases from V and 6 bases from J, with 10 bases between. CDR1 is SQVTM, CDR2 ANQGSEA, per germline. The CDR3 has 11 residues. The CDR3 region is CSGDWFNEQFF. The CDR3 DNA reads TGCAGCGGAGACTGGTTCAATGAGCAGTTCTTC.

CDR3: CAWSVAGASYNEQFF. The CDR3 coding sequence is TGTGCCTGGAGTGTAGCGGGAGCGTCCTACAATGAGCAGTTCTTC. The V and J genes are TRBV30 and TRBJ2-1, with TRBD2 matching over 8 bases. V was clipped by 0 bases and J by 1 base; unmatched bases: 2. There are 15 residues in the CDR3. Looked up from germline, CDR1 is GTSNPN and CDR2 is SVGIG (reference sequence).

This clone has just a few counts. This chain links TRBV6-5 with TRBJ2-1, with 12 positions matching TRBD2. CDR1 and CDR2 (germline): MNHEY, SVGAGI. This CDR3 comprises 15 residues. Trimming removed 6 bases from V and 6 bases from J; junction bases left unmatched: 6. The CDR3 reads CASSRMTSGGNEQFF. CDR3 nucleotide sequence: TGTGCCAGCAGCCGAATGACTAGCGGGGGCAATGAGCAGTTCTTC.

The J gene is TRBJ1-6, the V gene TRBV4-1; the match to TRBD1 covers 7 bases. Per germline, CDR1 MGHRA and CDR2 YSYEKL. This CDR3 is 18 amino acids long. The V gene end was trimmed by 0 bases and the J gene end by 3 bases; junction bases not matched to a gene: 8. CDR3 DNA: TGCGCCAGCAGCCAAGACCGACAGGGCCCCAACTATAATTCACCCCTCCACTTT. The encoded protein is CASSQDRQGPNYNSPLHF.

This clone came up a few times. V gene TRBV7-3 combines with J gene TRBJ2-1, with TRBD2 matching over 11 bases. Germline lookup yields CDR1 SGHTA and CDR2 FQGTGA. V lost 1 base, J lost 3 bases, and 8 bases stayed unmatched. CDR3 length: 18 residues. The CDR3, as DNA: TGTGCCAGCAGCTTAATTGGGACTAGCGGACGTCGCTACAATGAGCAGTTCTTC. It translates to CASSLIGTSGRRYNEQFF.

J is TRBJ1-3 and V is TRBV6-5; TRBD1 matches 7 bases. Germline V gives CDR1 MNHEY, CDR2 SVGAGI. The CDR3 is 16 amino acids. J gave up 2 bases and V 0 bases, and 4 bases lay outside the gene matches. The DNA of the CDR3 is TGTGCCAGCAGTTACTCCACAGGGGTAGCTGGAAACACCATATATTTT. Amino acid sequence: CASSYSTGVAGNTIYF.

The V call is TRBV10-1, the J call TRBJ2-5, with 8 bases aligning to TRBD2. V shed 2 bases, J shed 1 base, and the junction held 3 bases outside the gene matches. Germline assignment: CDR1 WNHNN and CDR2 SYGVQD (reference sequence). This CDR3 contains 15 residues. The CDR3 here is CASSERTSGQETQYF. The CDR3 bases are TGCGCCAGCAGTGAGCGTACTAGCGGCCAAGAGACCCAGTACTTC.

The V and J genes are TRBV15 and TRBJ1-1; possibly TRBD1 for D (6 bases). The CDR3 spans 14 residues. Germline V gene data show CDR1 as LNHNV and CDR2 as YYDKDF (reference sequence). Trimming cost V 6 bases and J 1 base, with 12 bases left between them. CDR3 nucleotides: TGTGCCACCAGAGGGGGATTGGGGAACACTGAAGCTTTCTTT. Translating gives CATRGGLGNTEAFF.